This passage covers 25 T cell receptor beta chains from one sample sequenced in a study of cytomegalovirus exposure and HLA in healthy donors (dated by TCRdb to 2017 to 2019). The library was built by means of the immunoSEQ multiplex PCR assay. For the multiplex PCR, a mixture combining 60 forward primers for TCR Vbeta segments and 13 reverse primers for TCR Jbeta segments was used. TCRdb took this table from immuneACCESS and kept in-frame rearrangements with V and J called. Such tables lack part of the clones; where checked against another copy, unresolved V genes explain under half of the gap, and the rest is unexplained. For this sample there are over 150,000 clones; 82% appear just once. Jointly, the top ten make up roughly 1.6% of the sample. Sequenced material: PBMCs. The source is a girl aged 10-17 years in good health and CMV-seropositive.

The chain combines TRBV2 with TRBJ2-1, with 12 nucleotides matching TRBD1. Per the germline V gene, CDR1 is SNHLY and CDR2 is FYNNEI. The CDR3 consists of 18 residues. V dropped 3 bases and J dropped 6; count of bases not matched to a gene: 12. CDR3 coding DNA: TGTGCCAGCAGTGACCCCTCCCCGGGACAGGGGGCGGGCAATGAGCAGTTCTTC. It encodes CASSDPSPGQGAGNEQFF.

The gene calls are TRBV7-6 and TRBJ1-1; 7 nucleotides align to TRBD1. The J segment lost 6 bases and the V segment lost 5 bases, leaving 15 bases of the junction unmatched. Germline V CDR1 and CDR2: SGHVS, FNYEAQ. The CDR3 length is 16 residues. CDR3 protein: CASSALDRDRGAEAFF. The CDR3 DNA is TGTGCCAGCAGCGCCCTCGACAGGGATAGGGGCGCTGAAGCTTTCTTT.

This rearrangement joins TRBV6-4 to TRBJ1-1; 7 nucleotides align to TRBD1. Germline V CDR1 and CDR2: MRHNA, SNTAGT. There are 14 residues in the CDR3. Trimming took 7 bases from V and 3 from J; bases not matched to a gene: 8. DNA of the CDR3: TGTGCCAGCAAAACCTGGACAGGCGACACTGAAGCTTTCTTT. Amino acids: CASKTWTGDTEAFF.

The chain carries TRBV6-5 and TRBJ1-2, with 7 bases identical to TRBD1. The CDR3 has 13 amino acids. CDR1 and CDR2 (germline): MNHEY, SVGAGI. J gave up 5 bases and V 6 bases, and 6 bases lay outside the gene matches. The DNA of the CDR3 is TGTGCCAGCAGCCTGACAGGGCTGTATGGCTACACCTTC. It encodes CASSLTGLYGYTF.

The chain couples TRBV9 to TRBJ2-7; TRBD1 is a possible D gene (6 bases). V was pared by 4 bases and J by 3 bases, with 14 bases between. The germline gives CDR1 SGDLS, CDR2 YYNGEE. CDR3 length equals 14 residues. CDR3 nucleotides: TGTGCCAGCAGCCCAGGGGCCCCCGGCTACGAGCAGTACTTC. Protein sequence: CASSPGAPGYEQYF.

Only one count was recorded for this clone. V usage is TRBV14 and J usage is TRBJ2-7, with D maybe TRBD2 (5 bases). Germline CDR1 SGHDN, CDR2 FVKESK. The CDR3 contains 14 residues. Trimming removed 4 bases at V and 6 bases at J, with 16 bases between. DNA for the CDR3: TGTGCCAGCAGCCCGCGACCCGCCCGGGGCGAGCAGTACTTC. It yields the protein CASSPRPARGEQYF.

CDR3 DNA sequence: TGCGCCAGCAGCCATGCGGGTAGTCGACTAGCGGACACCGGGGAGCTGTTTTTT. Protein sequence: CASSHAGSRLADTGELFF. This chain connects TRBV4-1 to TRBJ2-2; TRBD2 agrees at 9 bases. V lost 3 bases, J lost 3 bases, and 11 bases stayed unmatched. The CDR3 runs 18 residues. Germline CDR1 is MGHRA and CDR2 is YSYEKL.

The genes are TRBV6-1 and TRBJ2-1; 10 positions agree with TRBD1. This CDR3 region has 14 residues. The V and J ends lost 6 bases and 10 bases, in that order; junction bases with no gene match: 9. Germline-derived CDR1 and CDR2 are MNHNS and SASEGT. In DNA, the CDR3 is TGTGCCAGCAGCAGGGACAGGGGATTTGGAGAGCAGTTCTTC. It is translated as CASSRDRGFGEQFF.

This chain links TRBV5-1 with TRBJ2-2, with 7 bases aligning to TRBD1. V lost 3 bases to trimming and J lost 0 bases; unmatched junction nucleotides: 5. Germline V CDR1 and CDR2: SGHRS, YFSETQ. There are 16 residues in the CDR3. The CDR3 nucleotides are TGCGCCAGCAGCTACGACAGGGCCGCGAACACCGGGGAGCTGTTTTTT. Its translation is CASSYDRAANTGELFF. Looking up the rest from reference TRBV5-1 and TRBJ2-2 gives the full variable domain: KAGVTQTPRYLIKTRGQQVTLSCSPISGHRSVSWYQQTPGQGLQFLFEYFSETQRNKGNFPGRFSGRQFSNSRSEMNVSTLELGDSALYLCASSYDRAANTGELFFGEGSRLTVL.

This chain uses TRBV9 with TRBJ2-1; TRBD2 is a possible D gene (6 bases). The CDR3 consists of 14 residues. Trimming cost V 3 bases and J 4 bases, with 11 bases left between them. Per the germline V gene, CDR1 is SGDLS and CDR2 is YYNGEE. This CDR3 reads CASSAGLGYNEQFF. The CDR3 nucleotides are TGTGCCAGCAGCGCGGGACTGGGATACAATGAGCAGTTCTTC. The variable domain in full, completed from reference TRBV9 and TRBJ2-1, reads DSGVTQTPKHLITATGQRVTLRCSPRSGDLSVYWYQQSLDQGLQFLIQYYNGEERAKGNILERFSAQQFPDLHSELNLSSLELGDSALYFCASSAGLGYNEQFFGPGTRLTVL.

For this clone: The identical CDR3 is also encoded by other nucleotide sequences in the sample. The chain couples TRBV18 to TRBJ2-5, with D possibly being TRBD1 (6 bases). CDR3 size: 16 residues. Between the trimmed V and J ends, which lost 1 base and 5 bases, there was a span of 17 bases. Germline V gives CDR1 KGHSH, CDR2 LQKENI. The CDR3 loop is CASSPQDTGIVETQYF. CDR3 coding DNA: TGTGCCAGCTCACCACAAGATACAGGGATTGTCGAGACCCAGTACTTC. Full variable domain (remainder filled in from reference TRBV18 and TRBJ2-5): NAGVMQNPRHLVRRRGQEARLRCSPMKGHSHVYWYRQLPEEGLKFMVYLQKENIIDESGMPKERFSAEFPKEGPSILRIQQVVRGDSAAYFCASSPQDTGIVETQYFGPGTRLLVL.

The CDR3 here is CAISDPSGRSYEQYF. The CDR3 coding sequence is TGTGCCATCAGTGATCCCAGCGGGAGATCGTACGAGCAGTACTTC. The rearrangement links TRBV10-3 to TRBJ2-7; 8 bases map to TRBD2. This CDR3 comprises 15 residues. Germline V gives CDR1 ENHRY, CDR2 SYGVKD. V gave up 3 bases and J gave up 4 bases; unmatched junction bases: 8.

The V gene is TRBV11-2, the J gene TRBJ2-7; 13 bases agree with TRBD2. This CDR3 contains 17 residues. CDR1 SGHAT and CDR2 FQNNGV come from the germline V gene. The V segment lost 4 bases and the J segment 1 base; nucleotides outside the gene matches: 7. As DNA, the CDR3 is TGTGCCAGCAGCTCGCGACTAGCGGGAGGTTGGTCCTACGAGCAGTACTTC. Protein product: CASSSRLAGGWSYEQYF.

The chain employs TRBV25-1 and TRBJ2-1; TRBD2 might be the D (5 bases). Germline CDR1 and CDR2: MGHDK and SYGVNS. V gave up 1 base and J gave up 11 bases, with 9 bases separating them. The CDR3 runs 12 residues. The CDR3, as DNA: TGTGCCAGCAGTGAATGGAACGGGAAGCAGTTCTTC. Translated: CASSEWNGKQFF.

The V and J genes are TRBV7-2 and TRBJ2-3; possible D gene TRBD2, 5 bases. Germline V CDR1 and CDR2: SGHTA, FQGNSA. V shed 1 base and J shed 2 bases, with 13 bases lying between them. The CDR3 has 16 residues. The CDR3, as DNA: TGTGCCAGCAGCTTAGTTTCCAGCGGTATCACAGATACGCAGTATTTT. Translating gives CASSLVSSGITDTQYF.

The V gene is TRBV5-4, the J gene TRBJ2-3, with D unclear. The V and J ends lost 0 bases and 1 base respectively, with 6 bases between them. The CDR3 is 14 residues long. Germline V gene data show CDR1 as SGHNT and CDR2 as YYREEE (reference sequence). The CDR3 sequence is CASSLGEGTDTQYF. The CDR3 DNA reads TGTGCCAGCAGCTTGGGAGAGGGCACAGATACGCAGTATTTT.

The V call is TRBV9, the J call TRBJ2-3; no firm D call. Trimming shortened V by 2 bases and J by 2 bases, and 9 bases separated the two germline ends. CDR3 length: 14 residues. The germline V gene encodes CDR1 SGDLS and CDR2 YYNGEE. Written as DNA, the CDR3 is TGTGCCAGCAGCGTCGTCGGGTTCACAGATACGCAGTATTTT. The encoded protein is CASSVVGFTDTQYF. Full variable domain (missing parts from reference TRBV9 and TRBJ2-3): DSGVTQTPKHLITATGQRVTLRCSPRSGDLSVYWYQQSLDQGLQFLIQYYNGEERAKGNILERFSAQQFPDLHSELNLSSLELGDSALYFCASSVVGFTDTQYFGPGTRLTVL.

This chain connects TRBV5-1 to TRBJ2-7; perhaps TRBD1 as D (6 bases). The V end was cut by 3 bases, the J end by 5 bases, with 12 bases between. Germline-derived CDR1 and CDR2 are SGHRS and YFSETQ. This CDR3 has 13 amino acids. In DNA form, the CDR3 reads TGCGCCAGCAGCTCACAGGGTTCAGACGAGCAGTACTTC. Amino acids: CASSSQGSDEQYF.

This chain links TRBV13 with TRBJ2-1, with D perhaps TRBD2 (5 bases). The germline V and J ends were trimmed by 6 bases and 1 base, with 7 bases remaining between them. The CDR3 spans 13 residues. CDR1 PRHDT and CDR2 FYEKMQ come from the germline V gene (reference sequence). The CDR3: CASRSGSYNEQFF. As DNA, the CDR3 is TGTGCCAGCAGGAGCGGATCCTACAATGAGCAGTTCTTC.

This clone showed up just a few times. The chain joins TRBV9 to TRBJ2-7; TRBD2 aligns across 7 bases. Germline-derived CDR1 and CDR2 are SGDLS and YYNGEE. The CDR3 totals 15 residues. Trimming removed 3 bases from V and 2 bases from J; junction bases left unmatched: 8. CDR3 in DNA: TGTGCCAGCAGCGCTACTAGCGCCGCTCCCTACGAGCAGTACTTC. Residues: CASSATSAAPYEQYF.

This clone was observed a few times. The rearrangement uses TRBV27 and TRBJ1-1; a possible D gene is TRBD1 (5 bases). CDR1 is MNHEY, CDR2 SMNVEV, per germline (reference sequence). Deletions cut 5 bases from V and 6 bases from J, with 19 bases between. The CDR3 contains 15 residues. The DNA for the CDR3 is TGTGCCAGCAGTCCACGGAAGGGGTCCCAGTCTGAAGCTTTCTTT. It yields the protein CASSPRKGSQSEAFF.

This clone was seen more than once but under ten times. The V call is TRBV5-1, the J call TRBJ1-2, with 8 bases that match TRBD1. The length of the CDR3 is 15 residues. After removal of 4 bases from V and 0 bases from J, the junction contained 5 bases not matched to a gene. Germline V CDR1 and CDR2: SGHRS, YFSETQ. The CDR3 DNA reads as TGCGCCAGCAGCATCGGGACAGGCACTAACTATGGCTACACCTTC. It specifies CASSIGTGTNYGYTF. The full variable domain, completed using reference TRBV5-1 and TRBJ1-2, is KAGVTQTPRYLIKTRGQQVTLSCSPISGHRSVSWYQQTPGQGLQFLFEYFSETQRNKGNFPGRFSGRQFSNSRSEMNVSTLELGDSALYLCASSIGTGTNYGYTFGSGTRLTVV.

The V call is TRBV27, the J call TRBJ1-5; 9 nucleotides align to TRBD1. V dropped 6 bases and J dropped 2; count of bases not matched to a gene: 2. Germline V gives CDR1 MNHEY, CDR2 SMNVEV (reference sequence). The length of the CDR3 is 14 residues. Here the CDR3 reads CASSRTGGNQPQHF. CDR3 nucleotides: TGTGCCAGCAGCAGGACAGGGGGCAATCAGCCCCAGCATTTT.

The chain employs TRBV28 and TRBJ2-7; TRBD1 is a possible D gene (5 bases). The V and J ends lost 3 bases and 8 bases respectively, with 20 bases between them. There are 15 residues in the CDR3. Germline lookup yields CDR1 MDHEN and CDR2 SYDVKM. CDR3 protein: CASSLMAGSLLQQYF. The CDR3 DNA follows: TGTGCCAGCAGTTTGATGGCAGGGTCTCTTCTCCAGCAGTACTTC.

The J gene is TRBJ1-1, the V gene TRBV28; D possibly corresponds to TRBD1 (6 bases). The germline V and J ends were trimmed by 6 bases and 1 base, with 12 bases remaining between them. Germline CDR1 and CDR2: MDHEN and SYDVKM. The CDR3 totals 14 residues. CDR3 DNA sequence: TGTGCCAGCAGCCAGGGACATTGGAACACTGAAGCTTTCTTT. This gives the protein CASSQGHWNTEAFF.